The 19 T cell receptor beta chains in this list originate from one sample, sequenced in a study of T cells in Graves' hyperthyroidism and ophthalmopathy. Amplification yielded TCR beta CDR3 regions, with RNA transcripts as the source. HTBI primers drove first-round RT-PCR of the TCR CDR3. TCRdb processed the multiplex PCR reads anew with MiXCR; each CDR3 protein has one entry. The sample carries tens of thousands of distinct CDR3 sequences, around 52% recorded once. The sample was blood. The source is a woman between 35 and 50 years old with Graves' ophthalmopathy.

This clonotype appeared many times. The chain couples TRBV19 to TRBJ2-6; D is unresolved. V lost 7 bases to trimming and J lost 0 bases, with 13 bases between them. Germline CDR1 is LNHDA and CDR2 is SQIVND (reference sequence). CDR3 size: 16 residues. The CDR3 bases are TGTGCCAGTAATGGGCGCACCCACTCTGGGGCCAACGTCCTGACTTTC. Protein sequence: CASNGRTHSGANVLTF.

This chain joins TRBV11-2 and TRBJ2-5; 14 bases are shared with TRBD2. The V gene's germline CDR1 is SGHAT and CDR2 FQNNGV. With V trimmed by 3 bases and J by 4 bases, 4 bases remained unmatched. CDR3 length equals 16 residues. The CDR3 here is CASSFAGLAGAETQYF. The CDR3 nucleotides read TGTGCCAGCAGCTTCGCGGGACTAGCGGGAGCAGAGACCCAGTACTTC.

This chain uses TRBV20-1 with TRBJ2-4; D tentatively fits TRBD1 or TRBD2 (7 bases each). The germline gives CDR1 DFQATT, CDR2 SNEGSKA (reference sequence). The CDR3 length is 11 residues. V lost 6 bases to trimming and J lost 7 bases, with 10 bases between them. DNA for the CDR3: TGCAGTGCCCAGGGGGGGAACATTCAGTACTTC. As protein: CSAQGGNIQYF.

This clonotype was recorded at least ten times. The gene calls are TRBV4-2 and TRBJ2-1; D is undetermined. The CDR3 runs to 13 residues. Germline CDR1 reads LGHNA; CDR2 reads YNFKEQ. Trimming pared 2 bases from V and 9 bases from J, leaving 11 bases between. CDR3 amino acids: CASSQYLGSEQFF. In nucleotides, the CDR3 is TGTGCCAGCAGCCAATACCTAGGATCTGAGCAGTTCTTC.

This clonotype was found many times. The V and J genes are TRBV5-1 and TRBJ2-5, with 10 bases identical to TRBD1. The germline V gene has CDR1 SGHRS and CDR2 YFSETQ. The CDR3 has 15 amino acids. Trimming cost V 4 bases and J 1 base; bases outside gene matches: 4. CDR3 sequence reads: CASSPGDRGQETQYF. The CDR3 DNA reads TGCGCCAGCAGCCCGGGGGACAGGGGCCAAGAGACCCAGTACTTC.

The chain has TRBV14 and TRBJ2-7, with D maybe TRBD1 (6 bases). Germline V lookup: CDR1 SGHDN, CDR2 FVKESK. V gave up 9 bases and J gave up 0 bases, with 9 bases separating them. The CDR3 is 12 residues long. The CDR3 is CARRGTSYEQYF. DNA of the CDR3: TGTGCCAGAAGGGGGACCTCCTACGAGCAGTACTTC.

The CDR3 nucleotides read TGTGCCACCAGCAGAGTTGCGGTCTCTGGGGAGCTGTTTTTT. Its protein product is CATSRVAVSGELFF. The chain has TRBV15 and TRBJ2-2, with D unclear. Per the germline V gene, CDR1 is LNHNV and CDR2 is YYDKDF (reference sequence). CDR3 length: 14 amino acids. With 1 base removed from V and 8 bases from J, the gap between germline ends came to 11 bases.

CDR3 sequence: CATGGRNEKLFF. The CDR3 DNA follows: TGTGCCACTGGTGGCAGAAATGAAAAACTGTTTTTT. V gene TRBV10-3 combines with J gene TRBJ1-4; no clear D gene. V was cut by 10 bases and J by 5 bases, with 11 bases left in between. CDR3 size: 12 residues. Germline CDR1 and CDR2: ENHRY and SYGVKD.

This clonotype has only a few counts. J is TRBJ2-7 and V is TRBV14, with 7 bases matching TRBD2. This CDR3 has 13 amino acids. Unmatched junction bases numbered 4, after V lost 5 bases and J lost 3 bases. Germline lookup yields CDR1 SGHDN and CDR2 FVKESK. DNA for the CDR3: TGTGCCAGCAGCTTCGGGGGGAACTACGAGCAGTACTTC. As protein: CASSFGGNYEQYF.

On this clonotype: A read error may explain this, as a much larger clone is one base away. The chain has TRBV6-2 or TRBV6-3 and TRBJ1-5; D is perhaps TRBD1 (5 bases). The V gene's germline CDR1 is MNHEY and CDR2 SVGEGT. Trimming pared 6 bases from V and 0 bases from J, leaving 21 bases between. The CDR3 spans 18 residues. The CDR3 is CASSYGRTNLCSNQPQHF. DNA for the CDR3: TGTGCCAGCAGCTACGGACGGACAAACCTCTGTAGCAATCAGCCCCAGCATTTT.

CDR3 sequence (DNA): TGTGCCAGTAGCCAACAGGGGGACACTGAAGCTTTCTTT. Protein: CASSQQGDTEAFF. V and J are TRBV19 and TRBJ1-1; TRBD1 aligns across 8 bases. The CDR3 consists of 13 residues. The V segment lost 6 bases and the J segment 3 bases; nucleotides outside the gene matches: 3. The germline gives CDR1 LNHDA, CDR2 SQIVND (reference sequence).

This chain connects TRBV2 to TRBJ2-1; 11 positions match TRBD2. The CDR3 sequence is 16 residues long. V dropped 6 bases and J dropped 6; count of bases not matched to a gene: 10. The V gene's germline CDR1 is SNHLY and CDR2 FYNNEI. The CDR3 is CASRAYSGGEINEQFF. The CDR3 DNA follows: TGTGCCAGCAGGGCTTATAGCGGGGGGGAAATCAATGAGCAGTTCTTC.

This rearrangement joins TRBV24-1 to TRBJ2-1; 10 bases fit TRBD1. V shed 7 bases and J 0 bases; nucleotides not matched to a gene: 17. CDR3 length equals 20 residues. Per germline, CDR1 KGHDR and CDR2 SFDVKD. The CDR3 spells CATSPAGTGAKGSSYNEQFF. CDR3 sequence (DNA): TGTGCCACCAGCCCTGCCGGGACAGGGGCCAAGGGAAGCTCCTACAATGAGCAGTTCTTC.

This clonotype was observed at least ten times. A junction end diverges from the germline sequence, so it may reflect a read error. The chain links TRBV16 to TRBJ2-6; no clear D. The CDR3 is 16 amino acids. Germline V gene lookup returns CDR1 KGHSY and CDR2 FQNENV. The CDR3 DNA reads as TGTGCCAGCAGCAAATCGGCCAGCTCTGGGGCCAACGTCCTGACTTTC. This translates into CASSKSASSGANVLTF.

Comment on this clonotype: This may be a read error: a much more frequent sequence differs by one nucleotide. The chain uses TRBV28 and TRBJ1-4; unclear D gene. The CDR3 consists of 12 residues. CDR1 MDHEN and CDR2 SYDVKM come from the germline V gene. Trimming took 6 bases from V and 8 from J, leaving 10 bases between them. CDR3 bases: TGTGCCAGCAGACCCACCCGGGAAAAACTGTTTTTT. Its translation: CASRPTREKLFF.

The V and J genes are TRBV29-1 and TRBJ1-2, with D tentatively TRBD1 (5 bases). The V and J ends lost 0 bases and 3 bases respectively, with 11 bases between them. The germline V gene has CDR1 SQVTM and CDR2 ANQGSEA. The CDR3 is 14 amino acids. This CDR3 reads CSVEDLGLHYGYTF. In DNA form, the CDR3 reads TGCAGCGTTGAAGATCTGGGGCTTCACTATGGCTACACCTTC.

This clonotype is medium-sized. This chain joins TRBV29-1 and TRBJ1-1, with a tentative D call TRBD1 (6 bases). Germline V CDR1 and CDR2: SQVTM, ANQGSEA. This CDR3 has 13 residues. The ends were cut back, 3 bases at V and 0 bases at J, with 8 bases in the middle. CDR3 bases: TGCAGCGTTGAGGACAGCTTGAACACTGAAGCTTTCTTT. As protein: CSVEDSLNTEAFF. The full variable domain, in which reference TRBV29-1 and TRBJ1-1 provide the parts outside the CDR3, is SAVISQKPSRDICQRGTSLTIQCQVDSQVTMMFWYRQQPGQSLTLIATANQGSEATYESGFVIDKFPISRPNLTFSTLTVSNMSPEDSSIYLCSVEDSLNTEAFFGQGTRLTVV.

This chain uses TRBV7-2 with TRBJ2-1; 14 bases agree with TRBD2. The ends lost 5 bases at V and 7 bases at J; junction bases unmatched: 7. CDR1 and CDR2 (germline): SGHTA, FQGNSA. The CDR3 has 16 amino acids. CDR3 residues: CASSPPGLAGVNEQFF. In DNA form, the CDR3 reads TGTGCCAGCAGCCCTCCGGGACTAGCGGGAGTAAATGAGCAGTTCTTC.

The CDR3 DNA is TGTGCCTGGAGGGCTCAGGGAGATACGCAGTATTTT. Its protein product is CAWRAQGDTQYF. The gene calls are TRBV30 and TRBJ2-3, with D perhaps matching TRBD1 (5 bases). Germline values: CDR1 GTSNPN, CDR2 SVGIG (reference sequence). Trimming shortened V by 3 bases and J by 5 bases, and 9 bases separated the two germline ends. The CDR3 is 12 amino acids.